This T cell receptor (beta chain) was recovered during a study of siplizumab effects on memory and regulatory T cells. This CDR3 has 14 amino acids. The V gene's germline CDR1 is MNHNS and CDR2 SASEGT. V lost 8 bases and J lost 1, with 14 bases in between. Study observations and caveats: Suppression by proliferating Tregs derived from siplizumab cultures was not verified. Unstimulated naive T cells seemed to show more diversity than memory cells did, and they also seemed to be among the major contributors to the alloresponse.

Concerning this clone: Its antigen is still unknown.

Produced via immunoSEQ multiplex PCR; TCRdb's table is partial and in-frame only. This sample carries roughly 100,000 clones, about 92% of them seen once, and the ten largest clones take around 0.29%. Sequencing used CD4+ T cells sorted from blood. The sequence came from a human donor in good health. V is TRBV6-1 and J is TRBJ1-2, with TRBD1 as a possible D gene (5 bases). The CDR3 coding sequence is TGTGCCAGCGCCGGGACGGCAGATAACTATGGCTACACCTTC. Residues: CASAGTADNYGYTF.